This TCR beta chain was retrieved from a study of blood T cell repertoires in COVID-19. Turning to the study itself: The origin of the acute and convalescent COVID-19 samples was the United States, Italy and Spain.

This CDR3 region has 14 residues. The V gene's germline CDR1 is SNHLY and CDR2 FYNNEI. Unmatched junction bases numbered 8, after V lost 11 bases and J lost 3 bases. Only one count was recorded for this clone. Repertoires were generated with immunoSEQ multiplex PCR, while TCRdb's copy carries only in-frame clones and drops some. The sample holds over 200,000 clones, more than 80% seen once. While infection was still active, Seattle patients were enrolled and then followed longitudinally. The sequence was obtained from a woman aged 25 to 39 with COVID-19, enrolled during active disease. Sequencing input: peripheral blood. V and J are TRBV2 and TRBJ2-2, with TRBD2 matching over 8 bases. The CDR3 nucleotides are TGTGCCTTTAAAGCGGGAGTTGACACCGGGGAGCTGTTTTTT. Translating it yields CAFKAGVDTGELFF.